A single sample is the source of the 23 T cell receptor beta chains below, sequenced in a study of T cells in Graves' hyperthyroidism and ophthalmopathy (dated by TCRdb to between 2017 and 2020). The library was prepared using multiplex PCR. The listed sequencing device is Illumina HiSeq 2000. TCR beta CDR3 regions were amplified from RNA transcripts. For the first round of RT-PCR on the TCR CDR3, the HTBI primer set was used together with the Qiagen OneStep RT-PCR kit. Starting from the raw public reads, TCRdb applied fastp trimming at Q25, assembled clones with MiXCR and retained in-frame beta chains. For every CDR3 protein sequence, its rows merge into one entry that carries the most common genes and DNA. The sample profile shows roughly 720,000 distinct CDR3 sequences; around a sixth of them were found once. The ten largest clones represent around 16% of the sample. The sequenced sample consisted of blood. The receptor source for this set is a middle-aged man with Graves' hyperthyroidism.

The gene calls are TRBV19 and TRBJ2-1, with 10 nucleotides matching TRBD2. Germline assignment: CDR1 LNHDA and CDR2 SQIVND (reference sequence). CDR3 size: 18 residues. Trimming cost V 4 bases and J 0 bases; bases outside gene matches: 9. This CDR3 reads CASSNVAGGHRSYNEQFF. The CDR3 bases are TGTGCCAGTAGTAATGTAGCGGGAGGTCACCGCTCCTACAATGAGCAGTTCTTC.

V is TRBV6-2 or TRBV6-3 and J is TRBJ2-1, with 8 bases lining up with TRBD2. The CDR3 has 15 residues. Trimming took 4 bases from V and 6 from J; bases not matched to a gene: 8. Germline V CDR1 and CDR2: MNHEY, SVGEGT. DNA for the CDR3: TGTGCCAGCAGTTGGTCCAGCGGGAGAAGCAATGAGCAGTTCTTC. Its translation: CASSWSSGRSNEQFF.

The chain employs TRBV12-3 or TRBV12-4 and TRBJ2-7, with D unresolved. Trimming removed 4 bases at V and 4 bases at J, with 17 bases between. The CDR3 is 15 residues long. CDR3 amino acids: CASSSYTGRPYEQYF. The DNA for the CDR3 is TGTGCCAGCAGTTCTTACACTGGGCGACCTTACGAGCAGTACTTC.

This clonotype was found many times. The CDR3 DNA reads as TGTGCCACTGGTGGTTGGGCAGATGGAAACACCATATATTTT. This sequence encodes CATGGWADGNTIYF. The rearrangement uses TRBV27 and TRBJ1-3; D gene unclear. The CDR3 loop spans 14 amino acids. V was cut by 10 bases and J by 3 bases, with 16 bases left in between. Germline V CDR1 and CDR2: MNHEY, SMNVEV (reference sequence).

The J gene is TRBJ1-1, the V gene TRBV10-3; D gene uncertain. The CDR3 length is 13 residues. Germline CDR1 reads ENHRY; CDR2 reads SYGVKD. The ends were cut back, 11 bases at V and 2 bases at J, with 15 bases in the middle. The CDR3 sequence is CAASITFNTEAFF. In DNA form, the CDR3 reads TGTGCCGCTTCCATAACATTTAACACTGAAGCTTTCTTT.

Many counts were recorded for this clonotype. The V and J genes are TRBV5-4 and TRBJ2-7, with D maybe TRBD2 (5 bases). The CDR3 consists of 13 residues. Trimming cost V 2 bases and J 4 bases, with 10 bases left between them. Germline V gene lookup returns CDR1 SGHNT and CDR2 YYREEE (reference sequence). CDR3 region: CASSLRDRYEQYF. In DNA form, the CDR3 reads TGTGCCAGCAGCTTACGGGATAGGTACGAGCAGTACTTC. Looking up the rest from reference TRBV5-4 and TRBJ2-7 gives the full variable domain: ETGVTQSPTHLIKTRGQQVTLRCSSQSGHNTVSWYQQALGQGPQFIFQYYREEENGRGNFPPRFSGLQFPNYSSELNVNALELDDSALYLCASSLRDRYEQYFGPGTRLTVT.

Ten or more counts support this clonotype. The chain combines TRBV12-3 or TRBV12-4 with TRBJ2-1, with D perhaps given as TRBD1 or TRBD2 (5 bases each). Trimming stripped 9 bases from V and 5 bases from J, with 11 bases between. This CDR3 region has 12 residues. The CDR3 DNA is TGTGCCAGTCGGGACGGCAACAATGAGCAGTTCTTC. It encodes CASRDGNNEQFF.

This clonotype was seen ten or more times. The J gene is TRBJ1-2, the V gene TRBV28; D perhaps matches TRBD1 (6 bases). CDR3 length: 14 residues. V lost 3 bases to trimming and J lost 4 bases, with 12 bases between them. The V gene's germline CDR1 is MDHEN and CDR2 SYDVKM. CDR3: CASSLGRDTYGYTF. CDR3 DNA: TGTGCCAGCAGTTTGGGTCGGGACACCTATGGCTACACCTTC.

This clonotype was recorded at least ten times. The V and J genes are TRBV20-1 and TRBJ2-5; unclear D gene. V was clipped by 3 bases and J by 5 bases, with 4 bases between them. Germline CDR1 is DFQATT and CDR2 is SNEGSKA (reference sequence). The CDR3 is 10 residues long. DNA for the CDR3: TGCAGTGCTAGTGGGGAGACCCAGTACTTC. Translated: CSASGETQYF.

About this clonotype: The junction and the germline gene differ at one end; a read error may be behind it. The chain carries TRBV7-2 and TRBJ1-4, with D perhaps matching TRBD1 (6 bases). Germline V CDR1 and CDR2: SGHTA, FQGNSA. The CDR3 covers 15 residues. The CDR3 coding sequence is TGTGCCAGCAGCTTAGGGGGGGCCGCTAATGGAAAACTGTTTTTT. Translation gives CASSLGGAANGKLFF.

In this sample, this clonotype turned up many times. The chain has TRBV28 and TRBJ2-3; weak D call: TRBD2 (6 bases). Per the germline V gene, CDR1 is MDHEN and CDR2 is SYDVKM. The ends were cut back, 0 bases at V and 0 bases at J, with 10 bases in the middle. The CDR3 has 16 amino acids. CDR3 amino acids: CASSLWASDSTDTQYF. The CDR3 nucleotides are TGTGCCAGCAGTTTATGGGCTAGCGATAGCACAGATACGCAGTATTTT.

V usage is TRBV28 and J usage is TRBJ2-7; a weak D match, TRBD1 (6 bases). CDR1 and CDR2 (germline): MDHEN, SYDVKM. The ends were cut back, 5 bases at V and 3 bases at J, with 17 bases in the middle. This CDR3 comprises 15 residues. The CDR3 reads CASSTRDTAYYEQYF. For the CDR3, the DNA is TGTGCCAGCAGTACCCGGGACACCGCCTACTACGAGCAGTACTTC.

The sample holds many counts of this clonotype. The V call is TRBV2, the J call TRBJ2-1; possible D gene TRBD2, 5 bases. Trimming removed 2 bases from V and 5 bases from J, with 13 bases in between. In germline, CDR1 is SNHLY, CDR2 FYNNEI. The CDR3 spans 15 residues. The CDR3 region is CASSELEGENNEQFF. The CDR3 region has the DNA TGTGCCAGCAGTGAACTAGAGGGAGAGAACAATGAGCAGTTCTTC.

Regarding this clonotype: Just one base apart from a much larger clone, this may be a read error. The CDR3 DNA reads TGTGCCGGCAGTCCCGGGGTTTCATCGTACGATACGCAGTATTTT. Translating gives CAGSPGVSSYDTQYF. The V call is TRBV28, the J call TRBJ2-3; TRBD2 is a possible D gene (5 bases). Germline V gene sequence: CDR1 MDHEN, CDR2 SYDVKM. This CDR3 contains 15 residues.

This clonotype was seen ten or more times. This chain links TRBV20-1 with TRBJ1-1, with D perhaps TRBD1 (5 bases). The V gene lost 1 base and the J gene lost 3 bases, with 12 bases spanning the gap. The CDR3 consists of 14 residues. Germline assignment: CDR1 DFQATT and CDR2 SNEGSKA (reference sequence). The CDR3 sequence is CSARVGGAYTEAFF. The CDR3 DNA sequence: TGCAGTGCTAGAGTAGGAGGGGCCTACACTGAAGCTTTCTTT.

The genes are TRBV19 and TRBJ1-1; 8 bases fit TRBD1. Looked up from germline, CDR1 is LNHDA and CDR2 is SQIVND (reference sequence). This CDR3 is built from 14 residues. With V trimmed by 5 bases and J by 5 bases, 7 bases remained unmatched. Here the CDR3 reads CASSFHRQGTEAFF. The CDR3 coding sequence is TGTGCCAGTAGTTTTCATAGACAGGGGACTGAAGCTTTCTTT. Using reference TRBV19 and TRBJ1-1 for the parts outside the CDR3, the full variable domain is DGGITQSPKYLFRKEGQNVTLSCEQNLNHDAMYWYRQDPGQGLRLIYYSQIVNDFQKGDIAEGYSVSREKKESFPLTVTSAQKNPTAFYLCASSFHRQGTEAFFGQGTRLTVV.

This clonotype was detected ten times or more. The V and J genes are TRBV20-1 and TRBJ1-5; 7 positions match TRBD1. This CDR3 is 13 amino acids long. The trim removed 5 bases at V and 2 bases at J, leaving 3 bases unmatched. Per germline, CDR1 DFQATT and CDR2 SNEGSKA (reference sequence). The CDR3 protein is CSASGQGNQPQHF. As DNA, the CDR3 is TGCAGTGCTTCCGGACAGGGCAATCAGCCCCAGCATTTT.

This chain connects TRBV7-6 to TRBJ1-2, with D maybe TRBD1 (6 bases). Trimming left V 6 bases short and J 2 bases short, with 13 bases between. The CDR3 sequence is 14 residues long. CDR1 and CDR2 (germline): SGHVS, FNYEAQ. The CDR3 sequence is CASRRTEKNYGYTF. DNA of the CDR3: TGTGCCAGCAGGCGGACAGAAAAGAACTATGGCTACACCTTC.

This sequence joins TRBV14 and TRBJ2-5; 11 bases fit TRBD2. Germline CDR1 reads SGHDN; CDR2 reads FVKESK. This CDR3 is built from 19 residues. J was trimmed by 2 bases and V by 3 bases; bases with no gene match: 14. This CDR3 reads CASSHLLTPGLAEQETQYF. In nucleotides, the CDR3 is TGTGCCAGCAGCCATCTCCTGACACCGGGACTAGCGGAGCAAGAGACCCAGTACTTC.

The chain recombines TRBV6-5 with TRBJ2-7; the match to TRBD2 covers 9 bases. Germline trimming cut 0 bases from V and 4 bases from J; bases unmatched to any gene: 4. CDR3 size: 15 residues. Germline V gene data show CDR1 as MNHEY and CDR2 as SVGAGI. The CDR3 region has the DNA TGTGCCAGCAGTTACTCGGGTAGCGGGAGATACGAGCAGTACTTC. Its translation: CASSYSGSGRYEQYF.

The chain uses TRBV2 and TRBJ2-7, with TRBD2 identical over 11 bases. V dropped 8 bases and J dropped 2; count of bases not matched to a gene: 8. The CDR3 runs 15 residues. Germline CDR1 and CDR2: SNHLY and FYNNEI. The CDR3 region is CASGTSGDWTYEQYF. CDR3 nucleotide sequence: TGTGCCAGCGGGACTAGCGGAGACTGGACCTACGAGCAGTACTTC.

As concerns this clonotype: A much larger clone differs from this one at a single base, so this may be a read error. This sequence joins TRBV7-9 and TRBJ2-7, with 10 bases identical to TRBD1. V gave up 8 bases and J gave up 4 bases; unmatched junction bases: 17. The CDR3 covers 17 residues. Germline values: CDR1 SEHNR, CDR2 FQNEAQ (reference sequence). The CDR3 spells CASGSNAGTGDFYEQYF. The CDR3 region has the DNA TGTGCCAGCGGCTCAAACGCCGGGACAGGGGACTTTTACGAGCAGTACTTC.

Many counts were recorded for this clonotype. The V gene is TRBV2, the J gene TRBJ2-5, with D possibly TRBD1 on 5 matching bases. Germline V gene data show CDR1 as SNHLY and CDR2 as FYNNEI. The CDR3 is 17 residues long. V was cut by 1 base and J by 0 bases, with 15 bases left in between. CDR3 sequence reads: CASSEGILTVYQETQYF. In DNA form, the CDR3 reads TGTGCCAGCAGTGAAGGGATACTGACAGTGTACCAAGAGACCCAGTACTTC.